This T cell receptor (beta chain) was recovered during a study of cytomegalovirus exposure and HLA in healthy donors (dated by TCRdb to about 2017). For the study in its entirety: In an earlier analysis of 450 to 750 of the donors, 250 to 350 Gb of sequence data and 100 million or so unique TCR beta sequences from roughly 190 million T cells were reported. Approximately 300 gigabases of sequencing data and around 85 million unique TCR sequences made up an early release that covered roughly 670 HLA-typed donors. Of the 300 to 400 genotyped donors, approximately 83% fell in the genetic ancestry cluster associated with self-reported Caucasian donors. The study aimed to test whether signatures of past pathogen exposure could be identified by cataloging public T cell receptors. The study profiled the T cell repertoires of more than 500 subjects by immunosequencing and related them to cytomegalovirus serostatus. In addition to the first cohort of around 670 subjects, a separate validation cohort of about 120 different subjects was used. To predict cytomegalovirus infection status, the study brought together high-throughput TCR immunosequencing, statistical association of individual TCRs with disease status, and machine learning. To study patterns of TCR occurrence, a later analysis re-analyzed previously published TCR beta repertoires from around 670 donors and added high-resolution HLA genotyping. Rather than drawing on any new phenotypic data, the later analysis identified candidate immune exposures from TCR beta sequences and the way those sequences occurred across donors. An earlier analysis of approximately 580 of the donors used high-throughput TCR beta sequencing to judge whether each TCR beta V gene segment behaved as functional or pseudogenic. Donor age, sex, ethnicity and CMV serostatus were collected together with the repertoire data. A later genetic analysis took genome-wide SNP genotypes for about 65% of the roughly 670 donors and used that subset as a discovery cohort. Every discovery cohort repertoire had been produced on one sequencing platform. Both class I and class II loci were covered by HLA typing, at four-digit resolution. Typing coverage differed by locus: A, B, C, DRB1 and DQB1 were typed in about 629-640 donors, DQA1 in 522, DPA1 in roughly 590, and DPB1 in around 490. Because of strong linkage in the cohort, four to six DR-DQ haplotypes were treated as single units for association and clustering. Among several hundred genotyped donors of the cohort, an average of roughly 230,000 unique TCR beta nucleotide sequences was sequenced per donor, of which approximately 19% were non-productive. The full study reports these points: Specific HLA alleles were associated with about 17,000 TCR beta sequences at a false discovery rate of 0.05 in a later analysis. Compared with equally common non-associated chains, HLA-associated TCR beta chains in a later analysis were more clonally expanded and had lower generation probabilities. In a later analysis, the rate of TCR association differed among HLA loci, with DRB1 alleles having the most associated TCRs and HLA-C alleles having the fewest. When HLA alleles, especially DR and DQ, strongly co-occurred, attributing TCR associations to individual alleles was difficult. Correlated functional status among segregating V segments might reflect linkage disequilibrium, but an unknown experimental factor could not be ruled out. For the cohort, immune exposure information was limited to CMV serostatus. Some IMGT-functional V segments, including TRBV6-2 and TRBV6-3, could not be distinguished by the 87-base-pair reads and were therefore excluded. The authors suggested that the approach could potentially be extended to other disease states and immunological phenotypes. A further reported finding was that TCR beta sequences accurately predicted the HLA-A and HLA-B alleles for most subjects in the first cohort. While some public TCRs were present in many individuals, most TCR sequences turned up only very rarely across donors. An earlier analysis of around 500 of the donors showed that most TCR beta V segments appeared in productive rearrangements either about 87% or about 30% of the time, which broadly matched IMGT annotations. Compared with the roughly 600-donor mean, donors in an Asian-associated ancestry cluster had fewer N-insertions in productive TCRs, according to a later genetic analysis. The sequencing pipeline was judged likely to have produced a cluster of highly shared sequence variants as a technical artifact. According to a later analysis, parvovirus B19, influenza, CMV and Epstein-Barr virus appeared linked to several top co-occurrence clusters. Because counts were too low, seventeen rarely observed V segments, including chromosome 9 orphons, were excluded from the earlier analysis of 587 of the donors. Because HLA typing was unavailable for some donors at each locus, only the typed subset was used in association tests. Presence/absence analyses assumed roughly uniform sequencing depth across donors, an assumption that may not hold. In the study, some 160 TCR beta chains were listed as associated with cytomegalovirus. The classifier was reported to diagnose cytomegalovirus status with high specificity and sensitivity in both the original and validation cohorts. Most CMV-associated TCR beta chains appeared to be HLA-restricted in a later analysis, and the HLA associations seemed to be driven largely by CMV exposure. The cohort was sequenced for TCR beta chains only, and without alpha or paired-chain data the features that could be detected were limited. In vitro tests confirmed that a few of the cytomegalovirus-associated TCR beta chains recognize cytomegalovirus antigens. A later genetic analysis associated a missense DCLRE1C variant with V-gene and J-gene trimming of TCR beta chains, and an independent cohort replicated the association.

The cohort comprised 710 or so healthy bone marrow donors. All cohort members were sampled while nominally healthy, although unrecorded immune exposures were likely present. The donor tested CMV seronegative and was one of the 352 seronegative cohort members. Each donor provided a peripheral blood sample, and peripheral blood mononuclear cells were used for TCR beta sequencing. The Qiagen DNeasy Blood Extraction Kit was used to extract genomic DNA from the blood cell samples. Preparation of the library involved the immunoSEQ multiplex PCR assay. For the multiplex PCR, a mixture combining 60 forward primers for TCR Vbeta segments and 13 reverse primers for TCR Jbeta segments was used. A multiplex PCR assay on genomic DNA amplified the CDR3 region of rearranged TCR beta genes. On the Illumina HiSeq System, the amplified TCR beta libraries were sequenced as 87-base-pair reads. In the original analysis: A later analysis tallied around 80 million unique TCR beta chains across the 640 or so repertoires, and about 10 million of those chains were shared by two or more donors. Raw reads were error-corrected and collapsed into unique sequences with a nearest-neighbor algorithm that merged closely related sequences to remove PCR and sequencing errors. Alignment of CDR3 sequences to IMGT reference sequences was used to assign V, D and J gene segments. For a sequence to be retained, a match of at least six nucleotides to both a V gene segment and a J gene segment was required. A rearrangement was called productive if the CDR3 had no stop codons and remained in frame with V and J, and every other rearrangement was called non-productive. Following IMGT convention, CDR3 was defined as the stretch from the second conserved V-encoded cysteine to the conserved J-encoded phenylalanine. The earlier analysis of about 610 of the donors excluded sequences that lacked an unambiguous match to a single V gene segment. An earlier analysis of some 610 of the donors called V segments functional above 56.7% productive rearrangements and segregating when the between-donor standard deviation exceeded 5%. To diagnose cytomegalovirus status from the catalog of TCR beta chain sequences, a statistical classification framework was built. A later analysis assigned V and J genes by comparing TCR nucleotide sequences with IMGT/GENE-DB human TR gene sequences. A later analysis assigned CDR3 sequences and most-parsimonious VDJ recombination scenarios with the TCRdist pipeline. In a later analysis, each TCR beta chain was defined by its CDR3 amino acid sequence together with its V-gene family, and reads without a unique V-gene family were excluded. To address suspected cross-contamination and a sequencing artifact, a later analysis removed roughly 640 highly shared, low-generation-probability nucleotide sequences. In a later analysis, a clonal expansion index was calculated for each public chain from normalized within-repertoire ranks of inferred template counts. In a later analysis, generation probabilities were computed with a VDJ recombination model fitted to out-of-frame rearrangements, and the resulting probabilities were checked against IGoR. A later analysis scored TCR-TCR, TCR-HLA and TCR-CMV co-occurrence with hypergeometric tests, applying a repertoire-size bias correction to TCR pairs. To estimate false discovery rates, a later analysis permuted the HLA or CMV assignments 20 times. In a later analysis, co-occurring TCRs were grouped using DBSCAN, and TCRdist sequence similarity was added for clustering within HLA-allele-positive subsets. Repertoires with fewer than 30,000 or more than 120,000 public chains, plus five repertoires with anomalous nucleotide sharing, were excluded from co-occurrence clustering. Drawn from immuneACCESS, this table holds only the in-frame rearrangements with V and J called that TCRdb kept. Clones are partly lost; checked studies trace under half to an unresolved V gene and leave the rest unexplained. V and J calls and clone size come straight from that table; D and trimming were deduced from the DNA. This sample lists about 140,000 clones; 70% were detected once. Clones ranked in the top ten supply 1.5% to 2% of the sample.

About this clone: What antigen it recognizes has not been identified. Base qualities are not provided; no much larger clone lies one nucleotide away.

The germline V gene gives CDR1 as SGHRS and CDR2 as YFSETQ. There are 15 amino acids in the CDR3, from cysteine to phenylalanine inclusive. Only the CDR3 DNA stays, 45 bases, in frame from base 1. The trim is 0 bases for V and 4 bases for J, with a gap of 12 bases between the germline ends. This sequence was found in a woman in her 30s in good health and CMV-seronegative. The rearrangement joined TRBV5-1 to TRBJ2-3; TRBD2 is perhaps the D gene, given 7 matching bases. Sequences were obtained from PBMCs. This receptor has the CDR3 CASSLGGGGADTQYF. The nucleotides are TGCGCCAGCAGCTTGGGGGGGGGCGGTGCAGATACGCAGTATTTT.